Listed here is a single T cell receptor beta chain. The antigen remains unidentified. These data come from a study of identical twins. Study conclusions and caveats: The abundant beta clonotypes from cord blood had fewer insertions, and memory repertoires had none of this.

The CDR3 length is 12 residues. Germline CDR1 SGHRS, CDR2 YFSETQ. The V gene end was trimmed by 4 bases and the J gene end by 10 bases; junction bases not matched to a gene: 8. TCRdb re-called the 5' RACE reads through MiXCR, storing one row per CDR3 protein. This sample carries 1.5 million to 2 million distinct CDR3 sequences, less than 40% of them seen once, and the ten largest clones take less than 0.35%. The genes are TRBV5-1 and TRBJ2-7, with 7 positions matching TRBD1. This TCR was recovered from a newborn girl in good health. Sequenced sample: cord blood. The CDR3 protein is CASSVDRGPQYF. The CDR3 DNA is TGCGCCAGCAGCGTCGATAGGGGGCCACAGTACTTC.